The 20 T cell receptor beta chains below all came from one sample that was sequenced in a study of shared clonotypes between healthy human individuals. TCRdb's copy holds only in-frame clones and misses some; the assay was immunoSEQ multiplex PCR. The data contain some 490,000 clones, over 70% of them seen just once; the ten biggest clones take up roughly 13%. Source material: PBMCs. Source of these receptors: a woman aged 40 to 50 in good health. Some clones in this sample may be carry-over from other donors' samples.

The chain uses TRBV6-5 and TRBJ2-6, with D possibly being TRBD2 (5 bases). The length of the CDR3 is 14 residues. V was shortened by 6 bases and J by 2 bases, with 8 bases between the two germline ends. From germline, CDR1 is MNHEY and CDR2 SVGAGI. This chain's CDR3 is CASRRAAGANVLTF. For the CDR3, the DNA is TGTGCCAGCAGGAGGGCCGCTGGGGCCAACGTCCTGACTTTC.

The chain carries TRBV7-9 and TRBJ2-1; D possibly matches TRBD1 or TRBD2 (6 bases each). The CDR3 sequence is 17 residues long. Germline V lookup: CDR1 SEHNR, CDR2 FQNEAQ (reference sequence). The V gene lost 4 bases and the J gene lost 9 bases, with 25 bases spanning the gap. This chain's CDR3 is CASSSTGNQGGQREQFF. The CDR3 DNA is TGTGCCAGCAGCTCTACAGGGAATCAAGGGGGGCAACGTGAGCAGTTCTTC.

The chain uses TRBV4-2 and TRBJ2-7; unclear D gene. The CDR3 has 15 amino acids. Trimming stripped 0 bases from V and 7 bases from J, with 16 bases between. Germline V gene sequence: CDR1 LGHNA, CDR2 YNFKEQ. CDR3 nucleotide sequence: TGTGCCAGCAGCCAAGATTGGGCAGGACGGCGGGAGCAGTACTTC. Amino acid sequence: CASSQDWAGRREQYF.

The chain employs TRBV2 and TRBJ1-1; 12 bases are a match to TRBD1. CDR3 length: 20 residues. Trimming cost V 6 bases and J 3 bases; bases outside gene matches: 20. Germline CDR1 and CDR2: SNHLY and FYNNEI. The CDR3 protein is CASRFSRGTGGATGDTEAFF. The CDR3 nucleotides read TGTGCCAGCAGGTTTTCCCGTGGGACAGGGGGCGCGACCGGTGACACTGAAGCTTTCTTT.

J is TRBJ1-5 and V is TRBV19, with no clear D. CDR3 length: 15 amino acids. Germline CDR1 is LNHDA and CDR2 is SQIVND (reference sequence). The V end lost 2 bases, the J end lost 4 bases, and 12 bases lay between the germline ends. The CDR3 spells CASSISWQLNQPQHF. DNA for the CDR3: TGTGCCAGTAGTATAAGTTGGCAGCTGAATCAGCCCCAGCATTTT.

The chain uses TRBV7-2 and TRBJ2-7; possibly TRBD2 for D (6 bases). The CDR3 sequence is 15 residues long. Per the germline V gene, CDR1 is SGHTA and CDR2 is FQGNSA. V was cut by 1 base and J by 1 base, with 11 bases left in between. The CDR3 region is CASSLVEGRSYEQYF. The CDR3 DNA is TGTGCCAGCAGCTTAGTTGAGGGGAGGTCCTACGAGCAGTACTTC.

This clone appeared once. The rearrangement uses TRBV15 and TRBJ1-1, with D tentatively TRBD1 (5 bases). The CDR3 sequence is 15 residues long. Deletions cut 0 bases from V and 1 base from J, with 9 bases between. The V gene's germline CDR1 is LNHNV and CDR2 YYDKDF (reference sequence). The CDR3 loop is CATSRDSQGNTEAFF. CDR3 in DNA: TGTGCCACCAGCAGAGATTCGCAGGGGAACACTGAAGCTTTCTTT.

The sample holds one count of this clone. The chain employs TRBV29-1 and TRBJ2-7; TRBD2 matches at 7 bases. CDR1 SQVTM and CDR2 ANQGSEA come from the germline V gene. The junction had 7 bases not matched to a gene; V was cut back by 7 bases and J by 4 bases. This CDR3 has 12 amino acids. The CDR3 nucleotides are TGCAGCGGGCAGGGAGCGGGGTACGAGCAGTACTTC. Amino acids: CSGQGAGYEQYF.

A note on this clone: A far larger clone lies a single base away; this is likely a read error. The chain joins TRBV15 to TRBJ1-2, with D tentatively TRBD1 (5 bases). Germline V CDR1 and CDR2: LNHNV, YYDKDF (reference sequence). This CDR3 contains 16 residues. Trimming left V 2 bases short and J 6 bases short, with 19 bases between. The CDR3: CATSRYSFSREHGYTF. The DNA of the CDR3 is TGTGCCACCAGCAGATATTCTTTTTCCAGGGAGCATGGCTACACCTTC.

On this clone itself: A far more abundant clone sits one base away, making this likely a read error. The gene calls are TRBV7-2 and TRBJ2-6, with D perhaps TRBD1 or TRBD2 (7 bases each). CDR3 length: 15 residues. Per the germline V gene, CDR1 is SGHTA and CDR2 is FQGNSA. Here the CDR3 DNA reads TGTGCCAGCAGCCAGGGGGGGGCTGGGGCCAACGTCCTGGCTTTC. Translating it yields CASSQGGAGANVLAF.

The chain combines TRBV11-2 with TRBJ2-7, with D maybe TRBD1 (5 bases). Germline CDR1 SGHAT, CDR2 FQNNGV. Trimming removed 2 bases at V and 2 bases at J, with 16 bases between. CDR3 size: 16 residues. In DNA, the CDR3 is TGTGCCAGCAGCTTAAACAAGGGGCCGGTCCCCTACGAGCAGTACTTC. Translating it yields CASSLNKGPVPYEQYF.

V and J are TRBV28 and TRBJ2-5, with D unclear. Per germline, CDR1 MDHEN and CDR2 SYDVKM. The CDR3 runs to 13 residues. V was clipped by 7 bases and J by 1 base, with 10 bases between them. The CDR3 sequence: CASKAKFQETQYF. DNA of the CDR3: TGTGCCAGCAAAGCTAAGTTCCAAGAGACCCAGTACTTC.

CDR3 in DNA: TGTGCCAGCAGTTACTATACAGGGGCGGGGGACACTGAAGCTTTCTTT. Amino acid sequence: CASSYYTGAGDTEAFF. The genes are TRBV6-5 and TRBJ1-1; 7 bases map to TRBD1. Per germline, CDR1 MNHEY and CDR2 SVGAGI. CDR3 length: 16 residues. The V gene end was trimmed by 1 base and the J gene end by 3 bases; junction bases not matched to a gene: 8.

This sequence joins TRBV5-6 and TRBJ2-5, with D maybe TRBD2 (5 bases). CDR1 is SGHDT, CDR2 YYEEEE, per germline. Trimming pared 1 base from V and 5 bases from J, leaving 12 bases between. The CDR3 runs to 14 residues. The CDR3 loop is CASSLWGDGETQYF. The CDR3 DNA follows: TGTGCCAGCAGCTTGTGGGGAGATGGGGAGACCCAGTACTTC.

The chain recombines TRBV27 with TRBJ2-7; D possibly corresponds to TRBD2 (6 bases). CDR1 and CDR2 (germline): MNHEY, SMNVEV (reference sequence). The CDR3 loop spans 18 amino acids. Trimming cost V 0 bases and J 2 bases, with 20 bases left between them. The CDR3 region is CASSLSRPSPGTPYEQYF. CDR3 nucleotide sequence: TGTGCCAGCAGTTTATCCCGCCCCTCCCCGGGGACTCCCTACGAGCAGTACTTC.

This clone was seen only a few times. The CDR3: CASSPRASGRDSNTGELFF. CDR3 bases: TGTGCCAGCAGCCCAAGGGCTAGCGGGAGGGACTCGAACACCGGGGAGCTGTTTTTT. The chain uses TRBV7-3 and TRBJ2-2; 12 bases line up with TRBD2. The CDR3 covers 19 residues. The V segment lost 5 bases and the J segment 0 bases; nucleotides outside the gene matches: 10. Germline V CDR1 and CDR2: SGHTA, FQGTGA. The whole variable domain, filled in from reference TRBV7-3 and TRBJ2-2, reads GAGVSQTPSNKVTEKGKYVELRCDPISGHTALYWYRQSLGQGPEFLIYFQGTGAADDSGLPNDRFFAVRPEGSVSTLKIQRTERGDSAVYLCASSPRASGRDSNTGELFFGEGSRLTVL.

The rearrangement joins TRBV30 to TRBJ2-7; 10 bases are a match to TRBD1. Germline V gene lookup returns CDR1 GTSNPN and CDR2 SVGIG (reference sequence). V shed 3 bases and J 3 bases; nucleotides not matched to a gene: 11. The CDR3 loop spans 16 amino acids. CDR3 in DNA: TGTGCCTGGAGAAACCCCCCGGGACAGGGGATCTACGAGCAGTACTTC. This codes for CAWRNPPGQGIYEQYF.

This clone was counted once. CDR3 region: CASSPGFRTYEQYF. DNA of the CDR3: TGTGCCAGCAGCCCGGGGTTCCGAACCTACGAGCAGTACTTC. V is TRBV5-6 and J is TRBJ2-7, with D perhaps TRBD2 (5 bases). V shed 4 bases and J shed 2 bases, with 13 bases lying between them. This CDR3 is built from 14 residues. Per the germline V gene, CDR1 is SGHDT and CDR2 is YYEEEE.

The count of this clone is one. The chain couples TRBV5-4 to TRBJ1-5; D is unclear. Germline assignment: CDR1 SGHNT and CDR2 YYREEE (reference sequence). The CDR3 runs 13 residues. Trimming removed 4 bases from V and 3 bases from J, with 8 bases in between. The CDR3 here is CASSPGLNQPQHF. The CDR3 bases are TGTGCCAGCAGCCCCGGACTCAATCAGCCCCAGCATTTT. The entire variable domain, with the rest obtained from reference TRBV5-4 and TRBJ1-5, is as follows: ETGVTQSPTHLIKTRGQQVTLRCSSQSGHNTVSWYQQALGQGPQFIFQYYREEENGRGNFPPRFSGLQFPNYSSELNVNALELDDSALYLCASSPGLNQPQHFGDGTRLSIL.

Only a few counts were recorded for this clone. The chain recombines TRBV18 with TRBJ2-5, with D possibly TRBD1 on 6 matching bases. The CDR3 totals 14 residues. CDR1 KGHSH and CDR2 LQKENI come from the germline V gene. V dropped 1 base and J dropped 4 bases, with 10 bases sitting between them. CDR3 residues: CASSPRRGLETQYF. The CDR3 coding sequence is TGTGCCAGCTCACCACGTAGGGGGTTAGAGACCCAGTACTTC.